The following is a T cell receptor (beta chain) sequence with its context. Its antigen is not identified. This sample was taken from a study of lymphopenia after photon versus proton radiotherapy. Study observations and caveats: Authors raise, but do not show, better survival with proton therapy.

TCRdb's table, derived via immunoSEQ multiplex PCR, lists solely in-frame clones and lacks some. The data contain some 16,000 clones, around 83% of them singletons. CDR1 and CDR2 from the germline V gene are SGHAT and FQNNGV. The CDR3 covers 16 residues. Trimming took 4 bases from V and 5 from J, leaving 20 bases between them. The receptor comes from a man in his 70s with pancreatic cancer. The input for sequencing was peripheral blood, taken from a patient treated with proton-based radiotherapy. The V call is TRBV11-2, the J call TRBJ1-2; no reliable D call. CDR3: CASSSQKGSAPYGYTF. CDR3 nucleotide sequence: TGTGCCAGCAGCTCCCAAAAAGGAAGTGCCCCTTATGGCTACACCTTC.